This T cell receptor (beta chain) was identified in a study of glioma-infiltrating T cells after dendritic cell vaccination. Up to about 2 ug genomic DNA was used for TCRB CDR3 amplification. The primer mix had 60 V beta and 13 J beta primers. Clones were read by immunoSEQ multiplex PCR, and TCRdb kept only the in-frame ones, dropping some. The table shows under 100,000 clones, with 70% to 90% occurring only once. As to this clone: Its antigen is as yet unknown.

The CDR3 has 15 residues. The germline gives CDR1 SGHDT, CDR2 YYEEEE. Between the trimmed V and J ends, which lost 0 bases and 7 bases, there was a span of 14 bases. Regarding the study as a whole: Survival was not directly related to TCR clonality in these patients.

The TCR comes from a human donor with glioblastoma. The chain couples TRBV5-6 to TRBJ2-1; D unclear. Source: blood, taken before dendritic cell vaccination. The CDR3 protein is CASSLGRPARNEQFF. CDR3 coding DNA: TGTGCCAGCAGCTTGGGGCGTCCGGCTAGGAATGAGCAGTTCTTC.